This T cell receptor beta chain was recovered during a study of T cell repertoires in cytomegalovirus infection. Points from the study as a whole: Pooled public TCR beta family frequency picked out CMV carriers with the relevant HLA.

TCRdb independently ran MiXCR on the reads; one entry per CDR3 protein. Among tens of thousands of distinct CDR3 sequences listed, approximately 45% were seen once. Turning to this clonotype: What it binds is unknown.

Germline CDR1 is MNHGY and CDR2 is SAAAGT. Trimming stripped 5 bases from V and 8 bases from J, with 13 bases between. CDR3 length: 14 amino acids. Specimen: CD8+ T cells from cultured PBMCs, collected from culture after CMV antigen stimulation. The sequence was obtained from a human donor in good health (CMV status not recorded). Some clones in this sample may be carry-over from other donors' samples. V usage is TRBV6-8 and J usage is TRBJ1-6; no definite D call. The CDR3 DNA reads TGTGCCAGCAGTCTCGGAGTTTCCGATTCACCCCTCCACTTT. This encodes CASSLGVSDSPLHF.